This TCR beta chain was sequenced in a study of blood T cell repertoires in COVID-19. As for the study in general: T cells, B-cell-depleted T cells, or PBMCs provided the cDNA or gDNA that served as material.

The table lists this clone with a few counts. Original handling: Using reference gene primer amplification, nucleated cell counts were estimated. Repertoires were generated with immunoSEQ multiplex PCR, while TCRdb's copy carries only in-frame clones and drops some. The D gene and trimming were derived from the DNA, and the V and J assignments and clone size from that table. The table records about 360,000 clones, more than 75% of them present only once. Germline assignment: CDR1 KGHSH and CDR2 LQKENI. This CDR3 contains 16 residues. Trimming at V came to 6 bases and at J to 7 bases, leaving 11 bases not matched to a gene.

This clonotype originated in a human donor in a cohort sampled during active COVID-19. The sequencing sample was made of peripheral blood. This rearrangement joins TRBV18 to TRBJ1-4; 10 bases agree with TRBD1. The CDR3 DNA follows: TGTGCCAGCTCCCCAGTCGTCGGGACAGGGGCTGAAAAACTGTTTTTT. As protein: CASSPVVGTGAEKLFF.